This TCR beta chain was retrieved from a study of spatial heterogeneity in lung cancer. Study context: As counted in raw reads, each unique TCR and UMI combination appeared more than ten times on average.

Losses at the gene ends were 7 bases for V and 1 base for J; bases not matched to a gene: 9. The germline V gene has CDR1 DFQATT and CDR2 SNEGSKA (reference sequence). The CDR3 covers 14 residues. The time point denotes: sample taken at primary tumor resection. Sequencing covered unsorted whole RNA taken from tumor, nontumor lung or frozen PBMC. The cohort: around 77 early-stage, untreated non-small cell lung cancer patients. Broader study findings: Among blood samples, ubiquitous expanded tumor TCRs appeared more at resection than at follow-up.

This clonotype occurred many times. The antigen is not known. Unique molecular identifiers tagged every individual TCR cDNA molecule. MiXCR, run by TCRdb on the 5' RACE reads, gives a single entry per CDR3 protein. Seen here are around 60,000 distinct CDR3 sequences, around 8.4% observed once, and the top ten hold roughly 15%. The sequencing used PBMCs, collected at surgery. The sequence was collected from a female donor with early-stage non-small cell lung cancer. The gene calls are TRBV20-1 and TRBJ2-5; 7 nucleotides line up with TRBD1. In nucleotides, the CDR3 is TGCAGTGTCATCGCCCCAGGGGGCCAAGAGACCCAGTACTTC. Residues: CSVIAPGGQETQYF.